This T cell receptor beta chain was recovered during a study of blood T cell repertoires in COVID-19. The table came from immunoSEQ multiplex PCR; TCRdb's copy has only in-frame clones and leaves some out. Among about 300,000 clones listed, roughly 90% were seen once. The germline V gene has CDR1 SEHNR and CDR2 FQNEAQ (reference sequence). V was clipped by 8 bases and J by 8 bases; unmatched bases: 12. This CDR3 is built from 14 residues. V and J are TRBV7-9 and TRBJ1-2; 9 bases are a match to TRBD1. The sequence derives from a woman aged 25 to 39 with COVID-19, enrolled during active disease. Material for sequencing was peripheral blood. In DNA, the CDR3 is TGTGCCAGCCGTCCGGGACAGGGAACAGGGGGCTACACCTTC. This codes for CASRPGQGTGGYTF.